A selection of T cell receptor beta chains follows, all from one sample in a study of blood T cell repertoires in COVID-19. Generated by immunoSEQ multiplex PCR, the TCRdb table keeps only in-frame clones and is missing some. The sample lists about 74,000 clones, 80% to 95% occurring once. Sequencing used peripheral blood. These receptor sequences come from a woman aged 55-75 years with active COVID-19. CDR3s include the opening cysteine and the closing phenylalanine or tryptophan. The D gene is left open where the match is weak.

D gene	V gene	J gene	CDR3 length	CDR3 protein	CDR3 DNA
-	TRBV14	TRBJ2-1	15	CASSPTGVLYNEQFF	TGTGCCAGCAGCCCTACGGGGGTCCTCTACAATGAGCAGTTCTTC
TRBD1	TRBV25-1	TRBJ1-1	13	CASRGTGGTEAFF	TGTGCCAGCAGGGGGACAGGCGGCACTGAAGCTTTCTTT
TRBD1	TRBV28	TRBJ2-7	15	CASATDRDPTYEQYF	TGTGCCAGCGCTACCGACAGGGATCCCACCTACGAGCAGTACTTC
-	TRBV7-2	TRBJ2-1	17	CASSLYAGYRSYNEQFF	TGTGCCAGCAGCTTATATGCGGGGTACCGCTCCTACAATGAGCAGTTCTTC
-	TRBV6-5	TRBJ1-5	14	CASQGRVGNQPQHF	TGTGCCAGCCAAGGGAGGGTAGGCAATCAGCCCCAGCATTTT
TRBD2	TRBV19	TRBJ2-7	14	CASSMGGSPYEQYF	TGTGCCAGTAGTATGGGGGGGTCCCCCTACGAGCAGTACTTC
-	TRBV11-2	TRBJ2-7	13	CASSLINYYEQYF	TGTGCCAGCAGCCTCATAAACTACTACGAGCAGTACTTC
-	TRBV7-2	TRBJ2-5	14	CASSLAGNQETQYF	TGTGCCAGCAGCTTGGCCGGGAACCAAGAGACCCAGTACTTC
-	TRBV5-1	TRBJ2-5	15	CASSQGSLYQETQYF	TGCGCCAGCAGCCAGGGCTCTTTGTACCAAGAGACCCAGTACTTC
TRBD2	TRBV5-1	TRBJ2-2	15	CASSLEAGGPGELFF	TGCGCCAGCAGCCTTGAAGCGGGAGGGCCCGGGGAGCTGTTTTTT
TRBD2	TRBV28	TRBJ2-1	17	CASSRSGLAGVSNEQFF	TGTGCCAGCAGTCGTTCGGGACTAGCGGGAGTATCCAATGAGCAGTTCTTC